This T cell receptor beta chain was documented in a study of CD8 T cells in ankylosing spondylitis. It was by quantitative 5'-RACE with molecular barcodes that TCR beta libraries were made. From the 5' RACE reads, TCRdb called clonotypes with MiXCR, one entry per CDR3 protein. The table has roughly 670,000 distinct CDR3 sequences, roughly 19% seen once. This CDR3 spans 12 amino acids. From germline, CDR1 is MNHEY and CDR2 SVGEGT. Trimming took 6 bases from V and 5 from J, leaving 10 bases between them. General study points: Typical of ankylosing spondylitis blood, it appeared, was a TCR beta motif of several highly homologous variants. Matched synovial fluid from ankylosing spondylitis patients was reported to be enriched for disease-linked clones.

On this clonotype itself: Its antigen is unknown.

The rearrangement uses TRBV6-2 or TRBV6-3 and TRBJ2-5; D is uncertain. Material: blood, either unsorted or a sorted T cell fraction (not recorded which). The sequence was collected from a male donor with ankylosing spondylitis. CDR3: CASSPRMETQYF. In nucleotides, the CDR3 is TGTGCCAGCAGCCCCCGGATGGAGACCCAGTACTTC.